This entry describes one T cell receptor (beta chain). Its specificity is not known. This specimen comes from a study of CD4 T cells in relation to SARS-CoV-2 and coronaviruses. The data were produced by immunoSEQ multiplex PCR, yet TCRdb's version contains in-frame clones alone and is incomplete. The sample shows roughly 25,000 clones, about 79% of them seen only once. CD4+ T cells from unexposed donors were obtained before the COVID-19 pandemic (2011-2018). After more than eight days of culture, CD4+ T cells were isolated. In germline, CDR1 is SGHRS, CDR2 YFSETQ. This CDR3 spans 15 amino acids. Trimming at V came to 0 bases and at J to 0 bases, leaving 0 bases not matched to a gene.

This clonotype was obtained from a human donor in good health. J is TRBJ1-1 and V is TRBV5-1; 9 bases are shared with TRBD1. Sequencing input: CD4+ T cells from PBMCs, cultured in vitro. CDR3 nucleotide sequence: TGCGCCAGCAGCTTGGGGGACAGGGTGAACACTGAAGCTTTCTTT. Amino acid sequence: CASSLGDRVNTEAFF.